Below, 24 T cell receptor beta chains from the same sample are listed, as sequenced in a study of blood T cells in healthy people across ages. Next came a second PCR, run for roughly 7 to 12 cycles, which used a sample-barcoded 5' primer along with a J-beta primer mix. A single record per CDR3 protein comes from TCRdb applying MiXCR to the 5' RACE reads. The data hold approximately 850,000 distinct CDR3 sequences, with 58% observed a single time. The sequencing input was blood. Source of these receptors: a man aged 30-40 years in good health.

The V gene is TRBV5-5, the J gene TRBJ1-1; the D is unclear. From germline, CDR1 is SGHKS and CDR2 YYEKEE (reference sequence). The CDR3 covers 12 residues. Trimming pared 1 base from V and 4 bases from J, leaving 5 bases between. This CDR3 is CASSLPGTEAFF. The CDR3 nucleotides read TGTGCCAGCAGCTTGCCGGGCACTGAAGCTTTCTTT.

The V and J genes are TRBV20-1 and TRBJ2-3; D remains unclear. Germline V gene lookup returns CDR1 DFQATT and CDR2 SNEGSKA (reference sequence). The CDR3 is 14 residues long. The V end was cut by 0 bases, the J end by 1 base, with 8 bases between. CDR3 protein: CSARDGMGTDTQYF. In DNA, the CDR3 is TGCAGTGCTAGAGACGGTATGGGCACAGATACGCAGTATTTT.

The chain is built from TRBV30 and TRBJ1-1; a weak D match, TRBD1 (5 bases). V was shortened by 3 bases and J by 1 base, with 18 bases between the two germline ends. CDR1 GTSNPN and CDR2 SVGIG come from the germline V gene (reference sequence). The CDR3 is 16 residues long. The CDR3 protein is CAWRLRGSRRNTEAFF. The CDR3 nucleotides are TGTGCCTGGAGACTCCGGGGCTCCCGAAGGAACACTGAAGCTTTCTTT. Supplemented by reference TRBV30 and TRBJ1-1, the full variable domain reads SQTIHQWPATLVQPVGSPLSLECTVEGTSNPNLYWYRQAAGRGLQLLFYSVGIGQISSEVPQNLSASRPQDRQFILSSKKLLLSDSGFYLCAWRLRGSRRNTEAFFGQGTRLTVV.

V and J are TRBV7-2 and TRBJ1-1; D gene unclear. Germline CDR1 is SGHTA and CDR2 is FQGNSA. V was cut by 5 bases and J by 1 base, with 8 bases left in between. This CDR3 has 13 amino acids. This CDR3 is CASSKDGNTEAFF. CDR3 coding DNA: TGTGCCAGCAGCAAGGACGGGAACACTGAAGCTTTCTTT.

This clonotype showed up just once. This chain uses TRBV12-3 or TRBV12-4 with TRBJ2-1, with TRBD2 matching over 8 bases. V was clipped by 5 bases and J by 7 bases; unmatched bases: 7. The CDR3 has 14 residues. The CDR3 is CASSATRGVNEQFF. CDR3 DNA sequence: TGTGCCAGCAGTGCTACGCGGGGGGTTAATGAGCAGTTCTTC.

This clonotype was seen a handful of times. V usage is TRBV29-1 and J usage is TRBJ2-1, with TRBD2 matching over 13 bases. Germline V gene sequence: CDR1 SQVTM, CDR2 ANQGSEA. Trimming took 3 bases from V and 5 from J; bases not matched to a gene: 7. This CDR3 has 16 amino acids. In DNA form, the CDR3 reads TGCAGCGTTGACGGGACTAGCGGGGCGGGTAACAATGAGCAGTTCTTC. Translated, it gives CSVDGTSGAGNNEQFF.

This chain links TRBV28 with TRBJ1-2, with D possibly matching TRBD1 (5 bases). V dropped 6 bases and J dropped 4 bases, with 12 bases sitting between them. The CDR3 spans 13 residues. The germline V gene has CDR1 MDHEN and CDR2 SYDVKM. Written as DNA, the CDR3 is TGTGCCAGCAGAGAGACCGGGGCCTATGGCTACACCTTC. Amino acids: CASRETGAYGYTF.

This clonotype turned up a few times. The gene calls are TRBV20-1 and TRBJ1-2, with D maybe TRBD1 (6 bases). This CDR3 region has 14 residues. V was pared by 6 bases and J by 4 bases, with 18 bases between. Germline CDR1 and CDR2: DFQATT and SNEGSKA (reference sequence). CDR3 coding DNA: TGCAGTGCGGGGCAGGGACACCGACCCTATGGCTACACCTTC. Protein: CSAGQGHRPYGYTF.

This clonotype was detected once. The chain has TRBV20-1 and TRBJ2-7; 8 bases agree with TRBD1. J lost 6 bases, V lost 6 bases, and 13 bases had no gene match. The CDR3 loop spans 14 amino acids. Germline V gene lookup returns CDR1 DFQATT and CDR2 SNEGSKA (reference sequence). CDR3 amino acids: CSAQKTGAIGEQYF. CDR3 sequence (DNA): TGCAGTGCCCAAAAGACAGGGGCGATCGGCGAGCAGTACTTC.

The J gene is TRBJ2-6, the V gene TRBV27; no definite D call. V was trimmed by 8 bases and J by 0 bases, leaving 17 bases between them. The CDR3 length is 17 residues. Germline-derived CDR1 and CDR2 are MNHEY and SMNVEV (reference sequence). The CDR3 nucleotides are TGTGCCAGCGCCCGCATCGTCGCGCCCTCTGGGGCCAACGTCCTGACTTTC. Amino acid sequence: CASARIVAPSGANVLTF.

The rearrangement uses TRBV5-5 and TRBJ1-5; perhaps TRBD1 as D (5 bases). CDR3 size: 14 residues. From germline, CDR1 is SGHKS and CDR2 YYEKEE (reference sequence). V was clipped by 0 bases and J by 7 bases, with 11 bases between them. The CDR3 is CASSLEPGPQPQHF. The DNA for the CDR3 is TGTGCCAGCAGCTTGGAGCCAGGGCCCCAGCCCCAGCATTTT.

The chain uses TRBV18 and TRBJ2-5, with D maybe TRBD2 (5 bases). This CDR3 region has 15 residues. V lost 6 bases and J lost 11, with 25 bases in between. Germline CDR1 is KGHSH and CDR2 is LQKENI. The DNA for the CDR3 is TGTGCCAGCTCGACAACTAGAGTCTCCCACAATGAGCAGTACTTC. It codes for CASSTTRVSHNEQYF.

J is TRBJ2-7 and V is TRBV18; D gene uncertain. V lost 2 bases to trimming and J lost 1 base, with 9 bases between them. This CDR3 has 14 residues. The germline V gene has CDR1 KGHSH and CDR2 LQKENI. Here the CDR3 DNA reads TGTGCCAGCTCACCAGGGCCTGGATCCTACGAGCAGTACTTC. This codes for CASSPGPGSYEQYF.

This chain joins TRBV5-1 and TRBJ2-7; TRBD1 might be the D (6 bases). Germline V gene sequence: CDR1 SGHRS, CDR2 YFSETQ. The V and J ends lost 4 bases and 4 bases respectively, with 15 bases between them. This CDR3 is built from 14 residues. The CDR3 region is CASSPAGDGYEQYF. The CDR3, as DNA: TGCGCCAGCAGCCCCGCAGGGGATGGGTACGAGCAGTACTTC.

V usage is TRBV7-2 and J usage is TRBJ2-3, with a possible D match to TRBD2 (6 bases). V was trimmed by 4 bases and J by 1 base, leaving 15 bases between them. From germline, CDR1 is SGHTA and CDR2 FQGNSA. CDR3 size: 16 residues. The CDR3 nucleotides read TGTGCCAGCAGCTCCCGTAAAACGGGAGGCACAGATACGCAGTATTTT. This sequence encodes CASSSRKTGGTDTQYF.

As concerns this clonotype: A read error may be the cause here, since a much bigger clone is one base away. This rearrangement joins TRBV20-1 to TRBJ2-3, with 11 bases aligning to TRBD2. The CDR3 contains 15 residues. CDR1 and CDR2 from the germline V gene are DFQATT and SNEGSKA (reference sequence). As DNA, the CDR3 is TGCAGTGCGAGCCCCACTAGCGGGAGAGGAGATACGCAGTCTTTT. Translated, it gives CSASPTSGRGDTQSF.

This clonotype was seen only a few times. The J gene is TRBJ2-7, the V gene TRBV6-5, with a weak D call TRBD2 (5 bases). CDR1 MNHEY and CDR2 SVGAGI come from the germline V gene. The CDR3 length is 14 residues. V was pared by 6 bases and J by 2 bases, with 14 bases between. In nucleotides, the CDR3 is TGTGCCAGCAGGACGGACTGGGCCACCTACGAGCAGTACTTC. Protein: CASRTDWATYEQYF.

Comments on this clonotype: Sequence at one end of the junction differs from germline and may be a read error. The V gene is TRBV5-1, the J gene TRBJ2-1; 10 nucleotides match TRBD1. The V gene's germline CDR1 is SGHRS and CDR2 YFSETQ. This CDR3 comprises 15 residues. Here the CDR3 DNA reads TGCGCCAGCAGCTCTCCCGAGACAGGGGGCCGCAAGCAGGTCTTC. It specifies CASSSPETGGRKQVF.

The CDR3 protein is CSARAQGAFYGYTF. In DNA, the CDR3 is TGCAGTGCTAGAGCACAGGGGGCCTTCTATGGCTACACCTTC. The rearrangement links TRBV20-1 to TRBJ1-2, with 9 bases matching TRBD1. Trimming removed 1 base from V and 4 bases from J; junction bases left unmatched: 4. CDR1 is DFQATT and CDR2 is SNEGSKA in the germline V gene (reference sequence). The CDR3 runs 14 residues.

The sample holds one count of this clonotype. The gene calls are TRBV30 and TRBJ2-1; D remains unclear. Trimming took 0 bases from V and 6 from J, leaving 9 bases between them. Germline-derived CDR1 and CDR2 are GTSNPN and SVGIG (reference sequence). The CDR3 runs 13 residues. In DNA, the CDR3 is TGTGCCTGGAGTGTAGGTGAAACCAATGAGCAGTTCTTC. Its protein is CAWSVGETNEQFF.

The V call is TRBV20-1, the J call TRBJ2-1; TRBD1 or TRBD2 may be the D gene (5 bases each). TRBJ2-7 matches the DNA end more closely, so the J call is doubtful. Germline CDR1 is DFQATT and CDR2 is SNEGSKA (reference sequence). The CDR3 extends over 14 amino acids. The CDR3 sequence is CSAPEWGSYNEQYF. In DNA form, the CDR3 reads TGCAGTGCTCCTGAATGGGGGTCGTACAATGAGCAGTACTTC.

The chain uses TRBV7-9 and TRBJ1-1, with D maybe TRBD1 (5 bases). V dropped 1 base and J dropped 1 base, with 10 bases sitting between them. Germline-derived CDR1 and CDR2 are SEHNR and FQNEAQ (reference sequence). CDR3 length: 15 amino acids. The CDR3 DNA is TGTGCCAGCAGCTTAGACGCAGGGACGAACACTGAAGCTTTCTTT. It yields the protein CASSLDAGTNTEAFF. Supplemented by reference TRBV7-9 and TRBJ1-1, the full variable domain reads DTGVSQNPRHKITKRGQNVTFRCDPISEHNRLYWYRQTLGQGPEFLTYFQNEAQLEKSRLLSDRFSAERPKGSFSTLEIQRTEQGDSAMYLCASSLDAGTNTEAFFGQGTRLTVV.

This clonotype was observed a handful of times. This chain uses TRBV7-2 with TRBJ2-7; 7 bases agree with TRBD2. Germline V lookup: CDR1 SGHTA, CDR2 FQGNSA. V shed 5 bases and J 3 bases; nucleotides not matched to a gene: 10. CDR3 size: 15 residues. CDR3 bases: TGTGCCAGCAGCCCCCCCCATTCTAGCGGCTACGAGCAGTACTTC. This sequence encodes CASSPPHSSGYEQYF.

This clonotype was recorded a few times. The V call is TRBV12-3 or TRBV12-4, the J call TRBJ2-3, with 12 bases matching TRBD2. V was clipped by 5 bases and J by 3 bases; unmatched bases: 6. The CDR3 length is 16 residues. The CDR3, as DNA: TGTGCCAGCAGTCCGACTAGCGGGAGTAGAACAGATACGCAGTATTTT. It yields the protein CASSPTSGSRTDTQYF.